This entry features one T cell receptor (beta chain) sequence. Germline-derived CDR1 and CDR2 are LGHDT and YNNKEL (reference sequence). Trimming left V 1 base short and J 0 bases short, with 11 bases between. This CDR3 has 16 residues. This sample stems from a study of control samples from healthy donors and cancer patients. Repertoires were generated with immunoSEQ multiplex PCR, while TCRdb's copy carries only in-frame clones and drops some. This table holds almost 85,000 clones, around 94% found once. The chain combines TRBV3-1 (or the pseudogene TRBV3-2) with TRBJ2-3; D is undetermined. The source is a woman between 18 and 30 years old in good health. What was sequenced was blood. The CDR3 region has the DNA TGTGCCAGCAGCCAAGGGTCCTTGCGCAGCACAGATACGCAGTATTTT. It specifies CASSQGSLRSTDTQYF.